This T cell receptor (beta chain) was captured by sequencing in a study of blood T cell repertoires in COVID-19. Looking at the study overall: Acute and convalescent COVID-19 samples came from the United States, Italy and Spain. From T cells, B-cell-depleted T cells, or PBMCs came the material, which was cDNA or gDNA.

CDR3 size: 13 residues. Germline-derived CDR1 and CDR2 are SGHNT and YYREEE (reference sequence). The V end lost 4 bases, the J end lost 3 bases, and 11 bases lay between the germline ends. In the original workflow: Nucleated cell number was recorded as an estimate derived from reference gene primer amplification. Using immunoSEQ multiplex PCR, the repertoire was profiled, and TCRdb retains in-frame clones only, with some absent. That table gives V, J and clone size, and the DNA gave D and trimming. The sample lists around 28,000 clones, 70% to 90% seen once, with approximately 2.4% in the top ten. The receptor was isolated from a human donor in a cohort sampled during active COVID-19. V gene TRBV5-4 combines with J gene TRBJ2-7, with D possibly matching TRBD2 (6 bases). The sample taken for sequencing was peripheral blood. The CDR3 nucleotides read TGTGCCAGCAGCGAGGACGGGGGCTACGAGCAGTACTTC. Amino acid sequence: CASSEDGGYEQYF.